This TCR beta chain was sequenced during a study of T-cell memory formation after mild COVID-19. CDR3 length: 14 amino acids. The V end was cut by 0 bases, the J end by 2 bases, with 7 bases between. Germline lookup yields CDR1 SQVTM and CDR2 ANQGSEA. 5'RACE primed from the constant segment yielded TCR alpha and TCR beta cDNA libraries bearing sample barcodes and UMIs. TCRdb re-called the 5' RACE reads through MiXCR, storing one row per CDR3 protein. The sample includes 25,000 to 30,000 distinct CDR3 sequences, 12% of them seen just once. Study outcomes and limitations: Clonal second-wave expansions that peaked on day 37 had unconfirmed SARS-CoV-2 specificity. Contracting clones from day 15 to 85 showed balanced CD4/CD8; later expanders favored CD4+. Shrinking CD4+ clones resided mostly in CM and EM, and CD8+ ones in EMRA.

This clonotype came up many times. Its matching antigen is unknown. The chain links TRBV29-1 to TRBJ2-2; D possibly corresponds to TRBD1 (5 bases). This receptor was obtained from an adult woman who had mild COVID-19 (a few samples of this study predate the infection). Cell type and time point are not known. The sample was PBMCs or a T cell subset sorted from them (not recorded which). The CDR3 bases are TGCAGCGTTGAAGAAGGGGCAAACACCGGGGAGCTGTTTTTT. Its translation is CSVEEGANTGELFF.